This T cell receptor (beta chain) was retrieved from a study of radiotherapy plus CTLA-4 blockade in lung cancer. On this clone itself: Antigen unknown.

TCRdb keeps only in-frame clones here, not all; method: immunoSEQ multiplex PCR. The data contain about 88,000 clones, about two thirds of them singletons. The CDR3 has 14 amino acids. The V gene's germline CDR1 is SNHLY and CDR2 FYNNEI. V was pared by 5 bases and J by 1 base, with 11 bases between. Focal radiation plus CTLA-4 blockade with ipilimumab was given to patients with chemo-refractory metastatic non-small-cell lung cancer. General study points: In blood, tumor-derived TCR clones expanded after radiotherapy plus ipilimumab. How blood T cell clones changed early, along with interferon-beta, reportedly forecast response best.

The TCR sequence derives from a human donor with non-small cell lung cancer that progressed on radiotherapy plus ipilimumab. This sequence joins TRBV2 and TRBJ2-5, with TRBD2 as a possible D gene (6 bases). The sequencing used peripheral blood, collected from a patient treated with radiotherapy plus ipilimumab. This CDR3 reads CASSLGTLQETQYF. The DNA of the CDR3 is TGTGCCAGCAGTTTGGGGACTCTCCAAGAGACCCAGTACTTC. Complete variable domain (other parts from reference TRBV2 and TRBJ2-5): EPEVTQTPSHQVTQMGQEVILRCVPISNHLYFYWYRQILGQKVEFLVSFYNNEISEKSEIFDDQFSVERPDGSNFTLKIRSTKLEDSAMYFCASSLGTLQETQYFGPGTRLLVL.